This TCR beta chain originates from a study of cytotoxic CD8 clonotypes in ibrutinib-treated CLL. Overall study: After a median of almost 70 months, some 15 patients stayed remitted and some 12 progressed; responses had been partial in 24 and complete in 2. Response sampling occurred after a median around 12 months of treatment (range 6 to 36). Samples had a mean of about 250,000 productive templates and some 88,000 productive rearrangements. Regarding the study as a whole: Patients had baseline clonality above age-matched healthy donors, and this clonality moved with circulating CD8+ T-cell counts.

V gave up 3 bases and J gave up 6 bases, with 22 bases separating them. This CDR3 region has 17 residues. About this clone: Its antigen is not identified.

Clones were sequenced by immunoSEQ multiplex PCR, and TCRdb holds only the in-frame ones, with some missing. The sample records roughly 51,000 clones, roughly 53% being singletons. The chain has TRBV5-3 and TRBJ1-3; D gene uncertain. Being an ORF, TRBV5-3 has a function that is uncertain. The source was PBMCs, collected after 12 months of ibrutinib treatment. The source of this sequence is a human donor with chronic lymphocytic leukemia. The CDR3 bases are TGTGCCAGAAGCTCCCAATCCTCTCGGCTCGAAAAAAACACCATATATTTT. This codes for CARSSQSSRLEKNTIYF.